The entry below gives a single TCR beta chain sequence along with its context. These data originate in a study of blood T cell repertoires in COVID-19. Study information: COVID-19 samples from acute and convalescent phases originated in the United States, Italy and Spain. T cells, B-cell-depleted T cells, or PBMCs supplied cDNA or gDNA.

Germline-derived CDR1 and CDR2 are MNHEY and SVGAGI. This CDR3 has 14 residues. V lost 5 bases and J lost 6; bases outside the gene matches: 5. Authors' processing steps: Nucleated cell counts were estimated from reference gene primer amplification. Clones were sequenced by immunoSEQ multiplex PCR, and TCRdb holds only the in-frame ones, with some missing. For V, J and clone size, that table is used; D and trimming come from the DNA. The repertoire holds around 140,000 clones, with approximately 84% as singletons. This receptor was identified in a man aged 55-75 years with acute or convalescent COVID-19. The chain carries TRBV6-5 and TRBJ1-5, with 9 bases fitting TRBD1. Input material: peripheral blood. CDR3 nucleotides: TGTGCCAGCAGTACCGGGACAGGGATTCAGCCCCAGCATTTT. This sequence encodes CASSTGTGIQPQHF.